The T cell receptor beta chain under discussion was sequenced for a study of cytomegalovirus exposure and HLA in healthy donors. Between the trimmed V and J ends, which lost 3 bases and 4 bases, there was a span of 16 bases. CDR1 and CDR2 from the germline V gene are SGDLS and YYNGEE. The CDR3 is made up of 16 amino acids. This clone came up once. PCR employed 60 Vbeta and 13 Jbeta primers. The method was immunoSEQ multiplex PCR; TCRdb's version includes in-frame clones alone and lacks a portion of them. This table has fewer than 120,000 clones, over 60% appearing once. The V call is TRBV9, the J call TRBJ2-2; D is possibly TRBD2 (6 bases). The sequence was obtained from an older woman in good health and CMV-seropositive. The sequencing sample was made of PBMCs. The CDR3 loop reads CASSGTSGLFTGELFF. In nucleotides, the CDR3 is TGTGCCAGCAGCGGTACGTCGGGACTGTTCACCGGGGAGCTGTTTTTT.